The sequence of this T cell receptor beta chain was determined in a study of vaccination and CD4 T cells after COVID-19. Study in general: Once vaccinated, a few convalescent patients provided samples at day 14 and again at days 161 to 241 post-vaccination.

As for this clonotype: What it binds is unknown.

The germline V and J ends were trimmed by 3 bases and 11 bases, with 11 bases remaining between them. The germline CDR1 and CDR2 sequences are DFQATT and SNEGSKA (reference sequence). The CDR3 extends over 11 amino acids. Cultured CD4+ T-cell DNA underwent Oncomine TCR Beta short-read sequencing. In TCRdb, the PCR reads were re-called with MiXCR into one record per CDR3 protein. There are some 15,000 distinct CDR3 sequences in the sample; around 47% occur only once, and around 21% lies in the top ten. Time point: late sampling 161 to 241 days after vaccination in three convalescent patients. Treatment given: roughly ten-day PBMC culture with coronavirus spike peptide pools or control peptides (ViraFEST assay).

The source is a human donor who had recovered from COVID-19. The sample here was CD4+ T cells from blood, cultured in vitro, taken about 7 months after SARS-CoV-2 vaccination. This chain links TRBV20-1 with TRBJ1-5; D gene uncertain. CDR3 nucleotide sequence: TGCAGTGCTAGGGTAAAGAAAACCCAGCATTTT. Translation gives CSARVKKTQHF.